The clone carrying this TCR beta chain was counted between two and nine times. The data stem from a study of molecular identifiers for immune sequencing clone quantification. TCRdb processed the PCR reads anew with MiXCR; each CDR3 protein has one entry. Found here are around 480,000 distinct CDR3 sequences, about 21% of them singletons; the top ten hold approximately 0.84%. Germline V gene lookup returns CDR1 DFQATT and CDR2 SNEGSKA (reference sequence). This CDR3 region has 15 residues. Trimming removed 5 bases at V and 2 bases at J, with 17 bases between. The specimen sequenced was naive CD8+ T cells from blood, with Jurkat cell RNA spiked in. Subset here: FACS-sorted CD8+CD4-CCR7+CD45RA+ naive T cells. The chain is built from TRBV20-1 and TRBJ2-3; D not resolved. This receptor was taken from a human donor in good health. Some libraries in this study had Jurkat cell RNA spiked in. DNA of the CDR3: TGCAGTGCTTCCGAGGTTGGCGGAATCACAGATACGCAGTATTTT. It specifies CSASEVGGITDTQYF.